The clone carrying this T cell receptor beta chain was counted at least ten times. CDR3 length: 13 residues. CDR1 is GTSNPN and CDR2 is SVGIG in the germline V gene (reference sequence). The V end was cut by 3 bases, the J end by 1 base, with 7 bases between. These data are taken from a study of T cells of healthy individuals. TCRdb recomputed calls from the 5' RACE reads with MiXCR, one row per CDR3 protein. Of some 100,000 distinct CDR3 sequences detected, roughly 15% appear once; the ten largest clones hold around 6.5%. The clonotype originates from a human donor in good health. J is TRBJ1-5 and V is TRBV30; D unclear. The CDR3 region is CAWRARSNQPQHF. CDR3 DNA: TGTGCCTGGAGGGCCAGGAGCAATCAGCCCCAGCATTTT.